Listed below are T cell receptor beta chains from one sample, sequenced in a study of control samples from healthy donors and cancer patients. Clones were sequenced by immunoSEQ multiplex PCR, and TCRdb holds only the in-frame ones, with some missing. The sample has around 100,000 clones, almost 90% seen once. The specimen was blood. The receptor source for this set is a man under 40 in good health. CDR3s include the opening cysteine and the closing phenylalanine or tryptophan. D genes are given only for firm matches. Only some rows state a clone size, as once, few, many or a class for expanded clones.

D: -
V: TRBV2
size: -
J: TRBJ2-1
DNA: TGTGCCAGCAGTCCCAGGGTCTACTACAATGAGCAGTTCTTC
CDR3: CASSPRVYYNEQFF

D: TRBD1
V: TRBV5-6
size: -
J: TRBJ2-2
DNA: TGTGCCAGCAGAACCGGGACAGGGGGCACCGGGGAGCTGTTTTTT
CDR3: CASRTGTGGTGELFF

D: -
V: TRBV5-1
size: -
J: TRBJ2-7
DNA: TGCGCCAGCAGCTTGGCCGGACGCCAGTACGAGCAGTACTTC
CDR3: CASSLAGRQYEQYF

D: TRBD2
V: TRBV7-9
size: -
J: TRBJ2-1
DNA: TGTGCCAGCAGCCCGTCTCAGGGACTATTTAATGAGCAGTTCTTC
CDR3: CASSPSQGLFNEQFF

D: TRBD2
V: TRBV4-2
size: -
J: TRBJ2-1
DNA: TGTGCCAGCAGCCAAGATTGGATAGCGGGAGACCATGAGCAGTTCTTC
CDR3: CASSQDWIAGDHEQFF

D: TRBD1
V: TRBV6-6
size: -
J: TRBJ1-2
DNA: TGTGCCAGCAGTCCTTTCGAAGGCGGACAGGGGGTCCATGGCTACACCTTC
CDR3: CASSPFEGGQGVHGYTF

D: -
V: TRBV10-1
size: -
J: TRBJ2-3
DNA: TGCGCCAGCAGTGAGCTCCTGACTAGGGGGGGACACACAGATACGCAGTATTTT
CDR3: CASSELLTRGGHTDTQYF

D: -
V: TRBV1
size: -
J: TRBJ2-1
DNA: TGCACCAGCAGCCAACGGACTAGCGGGCAGAGCTCCTACAATGAGCAGTTCTTC
CDR3: CTSSQRTSGQSSYNEQFF

D: -
V: TRBV2
size: once
J: TRBJ1-1
DNA: TGTGCCAGCAGTGAAGCGCGGAACACTGAAGCTTTCTTT
CDR3: CASSEARNTEAFF

D: -
V: TRBV7-9
size: -
J: TRBJ2-1
DNA: TGTGCCAGCAGCTTGGGGAACAGTGTCTCCTACAATGAGCAGTTCTTC
CDR3: CASSLGNSVSYNEQFF

D: -
V: TRBV5-4
size: -
J: TRBJ1-3
DNA: TGTGCCAGCAGCTTGGGGGGGGCGAGCGCTGGAAACACCATATATTTT
CDR3: CASSLGGASAGNTIYF

D: TRBD1
V: TRBV27
size: -
J: TRBJ1-1
DNA: TGTGCCAGCAGTTTAAGACAGGGCGAAGCTTTCTTT
CDR3: CASSLRQGEAFF

D: -
V: TRBV11-1
size: -
J: TRBJ2-2
DNA: TGTGCCAGCTCGACTAGACCTAACACCGGGGAGCTGTTTTTT
CDR3: CASSTRPNTGELFF

D: -
V: TRBV24-1
size: -
J: TRBJ2-2
DNA: TGTGCCACCAGTGACTTTCCCAACACCGGGGAGCTGTTTTTT
CDR3: CATSDFPNTGELFF

D: -
V: TRBV7-3
size: -
J: TRBJ2-3
DNA: TGTGCCAGCAGTTTATGGACCGCAGATACGCAGTATTTT
CDR3: CASSLWTADTQYF

D: -
V: TRBV30
size: -
J: TRBJ1-5
DNA: TGTGCCTGGAGTCTCCTAGGGCCTGGCAATCAGCCCCAGCATTTT
CDR3: CAWSLLGPGNQPQHF

D: -
V: TRBV19
size: -
J: TRBJ1-1
DNA: TGTGCCAGTAGTAGCCGAGGGAGGGTTGGTACTGAAGCTTTCTTT
CDR3: CASSSRGRVGTEAFF

D: -
V: TRBV19
size: -
J: TRBJ1-5
DNA: TGTGCCAGTAGTATTCGGGGCAGGGCGGCAAATCAGCCCCAGCATTTT
CDR3: CASSIRGRAANQPQHF

D: TRBD1
V: TRBV2
size: -
J: TRBJ2-7
DNA: TGTGCCAGCAGTCTGGACAGGGGGCTTTACGAGCAGTACTTC
CDR3: CASSLDRGLYEQYF

D: -
V: TRBV7-3
size: -
J: TRBJ2-1
DNA: TGTGCCAGCAGCCAAGGGCACAACTCCTACAATGAGCAGTTCTTC
CDR3: CASSQGHNSYNEQFF

D: TRBD2
V: TRBV7-9
size: -
J: TRBJ2-3
DNA: TGTGCCAGCAGCTCGTCCGGGACTAGGGTCACAGATACGCAGTATTTT
CDR3: CASSSSGTRVTDTQYF

D: -
V: TRBV2
size: -
J: TRBJ2-3
DNA: TGTGCCAGCATCCTCGGGGGTATCGCAGATACGCAGTATTTT
CDR3: CASILGGIADTQYF

D: TRBD1
V: TRBV24-1
size: -
J: TRBJ2-7
DNA: TGTGCCACCAGTGAGGGCAGGGGGGACAGGGGACGTTACGAGCAGTACTTC
CDR3: CATSEGRGDRGRYEQYF

D: -
V: TRBV29-1
size: -
J: TRBJ2-1
DNA: TGCAGCGTTGACGGGAGCTCCTACAATGAGCAGTTCTTC
CDR3: CSVDGSSYNEQFF

D: -
V: TRBV28
size: -
J: TRBJ1-5
DNA: TGTGCCAGCAGTCCAAGGTATGTCGGGAATCAGCCCCAGCATTTT
CDR3: CASSPRYVGNQPQHF

D: -
V: TRBV11-2
size: -
J: TRBJ1-2
DNA: TGTGCCAGCAGCTTAGCGGCCTATGGCTACACCTTC
CDR3: CASSLAAYGYTF

D: -
V: TRBV5-1
size: -
J: TRBJ2-1
DNA: TGCGCCAGCAGCTTGACAACCACCACCTCGTCGGCGGAGTTCTTC
CDR3: CASSLTTTTSSAEFF

D: -
V: TRBV27
size: -
J: TRBJ1-5
DNA: TGTGCCAGCAGTCCCGGGAGCGATCAGCCCCAGCATTTT
CDR3: CASSPGSDQPQHF

D: -
V: TRBV10-3
size: -
J: TRBJ2-1
DNA: TGTGCCAGTTCTAGCGAACCCTACAATGAGCAGTTCTTC
CDR3: CASSSEPYNEQFF

D: TRBD1
V: TRBV15
size: -
J: TRBJ2-7
DNA: TGTGCCACCAGCAGAGAGGACAGGGAATTCTACGAGCAGTACTTC
CDR3: CATSREDREFYEQYF

D: -
V: TRBV10-2
size: -
J: TRBJ1-1
DNA: TGCGCCAGCAGGCAGGCCACAACGAACACTGAAGCTTTCTTT
CDR3: CASRQATTNTEAFF

D: TRBD2
V: TRBV5-6
size: -
J: TRBJ2-7
DNA: TGTGCCAGCAGCTTGTTAGCGGGCTCCTCCTACGAGCAGTACTTC
CDR3: CASSLLAGSSYEQYF

D: TRBD1
V: TRBV27
size: -
J: TRBJ2-3
DNA: TGTGCCAGCAGACCTTGGACAGGGAACACAGATACGCAGTATTTT
CDR3: CASRPWTGNTDTQYF

D: -
V: TRBV27
size: -
J: TRBJ2-1
DNA: TGTGCCAGCAGTGTCGTGAGCTCCTACAATGAGCAGTTCTTC
CDR3: CASSVVSSYNEQFF

D: -
V: TRBV3-1/TRBV3-2
size: -
J: TRBJ2-7
DNA: TGTGCCAGCAGCCGCCCCTCCTCCTACGAGCAGTACTTC
CDR3: CASSRPSSYEQYF

D: -
V: TRBV19
size: -
J: TRBJ2-1
DNA: TGTGCCAGTAGGGACGGTTACAATGAGCAGTTCTTC
CDR3: CASRDGYNEQFF

D: -
V: TRBV18
size: -
J: TRBJ2-5
DNA: TGTGCCAGCTCACCCCCAGGGGCGGTCGAGACCCAGTACTTC
CDR3: CASSPPGAVETQYF

D: TRBD1
V: TRBV2
size: once
J: TRBJ1-2
DNA: TGTGCCAGCAGTGATCAGGCCAGGGGGGCCTATGGCTACACCTTC
CDR3: CASSDQARGAYGYTF

D: -
V: TRBV7-6
size: -
J: TRBJ2-2
DNA: TGTGCCAGCAGCCCCCAGGAAACCGGGGAGCTGTTTTTT
CDR3: CASSPQETGELFF